These 20 T cell receptor beta chains share one sample of origin, sequenced in a study of regulatory T cells in long-lasting Graves disease. CDR3 regions were amplified by Arm-PCR using iRepertoire HTBI primers to build TCR beta libraries. TCRdb fed the multiplex PCR reads into MiXCR, producing one record per CDR3 protein. The sample consists of roughly 520,000 distinct CDR3 sequences, around 11% of them appearing once. Time point described: newly diagnosed GD, antithyroid drugs for less than 3 months. Scientists built the TCR library using RNA that was extracted from PBMCs. The sample was also linked to a second study, of T cells in Graves' hyperthyroidism and ophthalmopathy.

Sequences were derived from peripheral blood mononuclear cells (PBMCs), sampled at new diagnosis, from a patient treated with antithyroid drugs. These receptors were obtained from a woman aged 25-40 years with Graves disease.

This clonotype was detected a few times. V and J are TRBV20-1 and TRBJ1-5, with D possibly TRBD1 on 5 matching bases. Trimming left V 4 bases short and J 1 base short, with 14 bases between. In germline, CDR1 is DFQATT, CDR2 SNEGSKA (reference sequence). The CDR3 covers 15 residues. CDR3 sequence (DNA): TGCAGTGCTAAGCCGGGGGAAGGAAGCAATCAGCCCCAGCATTTT. Its translation: CSAKPGEGSNQPQHF.

This clonotype was picked up many times. The V and J genes are TRBV2 and TRBJ2-3; TRBD1 might be the D (7 bases). Per the germline V gene, CDR1 is SNHLY and CDR2 is FYNNEI. V shed 6 bases and J shed 2 bases, with 15 bases lying between them. The CDR3 is 15 amino acids. The CDR3 nucleotides are TGTGCCAGCAGAGGAGGGGGCACACACACAGATACGCAGTATTTT. Translation gives CASRGGGTHTDTQYF.

This clonotype was detected ten times or more. The V and J genes are TRBV19 and TRBJ2-3; D is possibly TRBD2 (5 bases). The V gene lost 5 bases and the J gene lost 6 bases, with 18 bases spanning the gap. This CDR3 has 15 residues. CDR1 LNHDA and CDR2 SQIVND come from the germline V gene (reference sequence). The CDR3 loop is CASSAHYRGPDTQYF. The CDR3 coding sequence is TGTGCCAGTAGTGCACACTACCGGGGTCCTGATACGCAGTATTTT.

This clonotype was observed a handful of times. Since the CDR3 does not end with the conserved phenylalanine or tryptophan, this likely comes from a read error. This rearrangement joins TRBV12-3 or TRBV12-4 to TRBJ1-3; D uncertain. The CDR3 runs 15 residues. V lost 4 bases and J 0 bases, leaving 10 bases between the germline ends. The CDR3 spells CASSYSGISGNTIYL. CDR3 nucleotides: TGTGCCAGCAGTTACTCCGGGATCTCTGGAAACACCATATATCTT.

This clonotype has a count of ten or more. J is TRBJ2-3 and V is TRBV9; TRBD2 aligns across 7 bases. This CDR3 contains 18 residues. Trimming removed 0 bases from V and 2 bases from J; junction bases left unmatched: 12. Germline loops: CDR1 SGDLS, CDR2 YYNGEE. The CDR3 nucleotides read TGTGCCAGCAGCGTAGCAGGCGGGAGCCCCGGAAACACAGATACGCAGTATTTT. It specifies CASSVAGGSPGNTDTQYF.

This clonotype has a handful of counts. One end of the junction is discordant with germline, which a read error may explain. The chain has TRBV5-1 and TRBJ2-3; D uncertain. This CDR3 region has 11 residues. CDR1 and CDR2 from the germline V gene are SGHRS and YFSETQ. The CDR3 sequence: CAGSFTDTQYF. In nucleotides, the CDR3 is TGCGCCGGCAGCTTCACAGATACGCAGTATTTT.

CDR3 region: CSVSTGLPLYEQYF. The CDR3 bases are TGCAGCGTATCGACAGGGCTACCCTTATACGAGCAGTACTTC. V and J are TRBV29-1 and TRBJ2-7; the match to TRBD1 covers 7 bases. The CDR3 totals 14 residues. The junction had 12 bases not matched to a gene; V was cut back by 6 bases and J by 4 bases. Germline V gene sequence: CDR1 SQVTM, CDR2 ANQGSEA.

This clonotype appeared many times. V and J are TRBV24-1 and TRBJ2-3; TRBD1 is a possible D gene (6 bases). V shed 5 bases and J shed 4 bases, with 15 bases lying between them. CDR1 KGHDR and CDR2 SFDVKD come from the germline V gene. The CDR3 is 15 amino acids. The CDR3 DNA follows: TGTGCCACCAGTGGCCGAGGGGGAGAACCAGATACGCAGTATTTT. Translation gives CATSGRGGEPDTQYF.

This clonotype was recorded at least ten times. The chain has TRBV15 and TRBJ1-1; no clear D gene. This CDR3 has 14 residues. Germline V gene lookup returns CDR1 LNHNV and CDR2 YYDKDF (reference sequence). V dropped 0 bases and J dropped 2 bases, with 7 bases sitting between them. This chain's CDR3 is CATSRDYGNTEAFF. For the CDR3, the DNA is TGTGCCACCAGCAGAGATTACGGCAACACTGAAGCTTTCTTT.

Ten or more counts support this clonotype. The rearrangement joins TRBV6-1 to TRBJ1-1; weak D call: TRBD1 (5 bases). Germline V CDR1 and CDR2: MNHNS, SASEGT. The CDR3 runs 16 residues. Trimming took off 8 bases at V and 5 bases at J, with 24 bases between the two ends. The CDR3 DNA is TGTGCCAGCCGGGACCCCGGGGGTCGTGAAACGACTGAAGCTTTCTTT. Its protein product is CASRDPGGRETTEAFF.

The count of this clonotype is one. The junction and the germline gene differ at one end; a read error may be behind it. The chain combines TRBV5-1 with TRBJ1-4, with D tentatively TRBD1 (5 bases). This CDR3 region has 15 residues. Germline CDR1 reads SGHRS; CDR2 reads YFSETQ. As DNA, the CDR3 is TGCGCCAGCAGGACTCAGGGATCAACTAATGAAAGACTGTTTTTT. Its translation: CASRTQGSTNERLFF.

The chain recombines TRBV5-1 with TRBJ2-7; 10 nucleotides align to TRBD2. This CDR3 comprises 16 residues. V gave up 3 bases and J gave up 3 bases; unmatched junction bases: 9. The germline gives CDR1 SGHRS, CDR2 YFSETQ. CDR3 in DNA: TGCGCCAGCAGCTCCGGGCTAGCGGGAGCCTTCTACGAGCAGTACTTC. It specifies CASSSGLAGAFYEQYF.

In its sample, this clonotype was seen a few times. A much larger clone differs by one base, so this may be a read error. This rearrangement joins TRBV28 to TRBJ2-3; 8 bases align to TRBD1. The DNA end favors TRBJ1-5, so the J call may be wrong. CDR3 size: 14 residues. The germline gives CDR1 MDHEN, CDR2 SYDVKM. CDR3 region: CASSTGDRTDTQHF. The CDR3 DNA follows: TGTGCCAGCAGTACCGGGGACAGGACAGATACGCAGCATTTT.

This clonotype was observed many times. The chain links TRBV5-1 to TRBJ2-1, with unresolved D. V was shortened by 3 bases and J by 4 bases, with 14 bases between the two germline ends. The length of the CDR3 is 15 residues. CDR1 is SGHRS, CDR2 YFSETQ, per germline. The DNA of the CDR3 is TGCGCCAGCAGCTACGACACGGGCGGTTACAATGAGCAGTTCTTC. Translation gives CASSYDTGGYNEQFF.

This clonotype showed up many times. V gene TRBV7-2 combines with J gene TRBJ2-1; tentative D call: TRBD1 (5 bases). V shed 1 base and J shed 1 base, with 8 bases lying between them. Looked up from germline, CDR1 is SGHTA and CDR2 is FQGNSA. The CDR3 contains 15 residues. The CDR3 nucleotides read TGTGCCAGCAGCTTAGGGGGCCAGTCCTACAATGAGCAGTTCTTC. Translation gives CASSLGGQSYNEQFF.

The rearrangement uses TRBV28 and TRBJ2-5, with TRBD1 matching 10 bases. This CDR3 has 14 residues. Unmatched junction bases numbered 16, after V lost 11 bases and J lost 10 bases. CDR1 and CDR2 from the germline V gene are MDHEN and SYDVKM. CDR3 loop: CAVNDRGPSRGQYF. CDR3 nucleotides: TGTGCCGTGAACGACAGGGGGCCATCTCGGGGCCAGTACTTC.

This clonotype has ten or more counts. The chain has TRBV28 and TRBJ2-1; 7 nucleotides align to TRBD2. J lost 0 bases, V lost 6 bases, and 8 bases had no gene match. CDR1 is MDHEN, CDR2 SYDVKM, per germline. This CDR3 has 16 amino acids. This chain's CDR3 is CASRKRGSSSYNEQFF. The CDR3 nucleotides are TGTGCCAGCAGAAAGCGGGGCTCGAGCTCCTACAATGAGCAGTTCTTC.

This clonotype was detected ten times or more. The chain recombines TRBV20-1 with TRBJ2-7; 9 positions match TRBD1. CDR3 length: 14 residues. CDR1 is DFQATT, CDR2 SNEGSKA, per germline (reference sequence). V lost 0 bases and J lost 2; bases outside the gene matches: 2. CDR3 bases: TGCAGTGCTAGAGAGGGGACAGGGCCCTACGAGCAGTACTTC. It translates to CSAREGTGPYEQYF.

This clonotype showed up many times. The rearrangement uses TRBV20-1 and TRBJ1-4; tentatively, D is TRBD1 (5 bases). CDR1 and CDR2 from the germline V gene are DFQATT and SNEGSKA (reference sequence). This CDR3 contains 15 residues. Trimming removed 3 bases at V and 5 bases at J, with 16 bases between. DNA for the CDR3: TGCAGTGCTAGTACGTCCGGGGGTAGAAATGAAAAACTGTTTTTT. It is translated as CSASTSGGRNEKLFF.

This clonotype showed up many times. The DNA for the CDR3 is TGCGCCAGCAGCTCAGTTAACTATGGCTACACCTTC. Protein product: CASSSVNYGYTF. The genes are TRBV5-1 and TRBJ1-2; D not resolved. Germline V CDR1 and CDR2: SGHRS, YFSETQ. The CDR3 is 12 amino acids. V shed 3 bases and J shed 1 base, with 4 bases lying between them.